This entry is about one T cell receptor beta chain. The CDR3 length is 15 residues. The V end lost 4 bases, the J end lost 0 bases, and 11 bases lay between the germline ends. Germline V gene sequence: CDR1 SGHRS, CDR2 YFSETQ. This record belongs to a study of control samples from healthy donors and cancer patients. Only in-frame clones appear in the TCRdb table, and some are missing; sequencing was by immunoSEQ multiplex PCR. The sample yields under 150,000 clones, 75% to 90% seen once. The sequence was obtained from a woman in her forties or fifties with colorectal cancer. Sequencing was done on a sample of PBMCs. V gene TRBV5-1 combines with J gene TRBJ1-3; D may be TRBD1 (6 bases). The CDR3, as DNA: TGCGCCAGCAGCACAGGGTTCGGCTCTGGAAACACCATATATTTT. Translating gives CASSTGFGSGNTIYF.